Listed below are T cell receptor beta chains from one sample, sequenced in a study of response to subunit inactivated influenza vaccine. TCRdb fed the RT-PCR reads into MiXCR, producing one record per CDR3 protein. This sample carries 500,000 or so distinct CDR3 sequences, more than 15% of them seen once, and the ten largest clones take 2.5% to 3.5%. The sequences come from CD4+ T cells sorted from PBMCs, collected 23 months after vaccination. The receptors shown here come from a man aged 50 to 69 who received an inactivated influenza vaccine. The CDR3 runs from the conserved cysteine through the conserved F or W. Each record gives: clone size, J gene, V gene, D gene, CDR3 length, CDR3 protein, CDR3 DNA. A D gene is named only where the DNA matches it firmly. Only part of the rows carry a size: once, few, many, or a class if the clone is expanded.

-,TRBJ2-7,TRBV20-1,-,14,CSASDVTSPYEQYF,TGCAGTGCCAGTGACGTAACTTCTCCCTACGAGCAGTACTTC
-,TRBJ1-5,TRBV28,-,15,CASSSRGNSNQPQHF,TGTGCCAGCAGTTCGAGGGGGAATAGCAATCAGCCCCAGCATTTT
few,TRBJ2-5,TRBV5-4,-,14,CASSLERGEETQYF,TGTGCCAGCAGCTTGGAAAGGGGCGAAGAGACCCAGTACTTC
many,TRBJ2-7,TRBV7-2,-,14,CASSFPPQTYEQYF,TGTGCCAGCAGCTTCCCCCCTCAAACCTACGAGCAGTACTTC
-,TRBJ2-3,TRBV7-2,-,16,CASSSRVGFSTDTQYF,TGTGCCAGCAGCTCGCGAGTGGGATTTAGCACAGATACGCAGTATTTT
few,TRBJ2-3,TRBV12-5,TRBD2,14,CASGLGLAGVTQYF,TGTGCTAGTGGTTTGGGACTAGCGGGAGTTACGCAGTATTTT
many,TRBJ1-2,TRBV14,TRBD1,15,CASSQVEGTGSGYTF,TGTGCCAGCAGCCAAGTGGAGGGGACAGGGTCCGGCTACACCTTC
few,TRBJ2-7,TRBV7-9,TRBD1,13,CASSYLDRAIQYF,TGTGCCAGCAGCTACCTGGACAGGGCCATCCAGTACTTC
few,TRBJ2-5,TRBV12-3/TRBV12-4,-,13,CASSHRNGETQYF,TGTGCCAGCAGTCACCGGAACGGGGAGACCCAGTACTTC
-,TRBJ2-1,TRBV24-1,-,14,CATSERGTYNEQFF,TGTGCCACCAGTGAGCGGGGAACCTACAATGAGCAGTTCTTC
few,TRBJ2-3,TRBV18,TRBD2,17,CASSPNSGRSGADTQYF,TGTGCCAGCTCACCTAATAGCGGGAGAAGTGGGGCAGATACGCAGTATTTT
-,TRBJ2-7,TRBV10-3,-,13,CATQPPGRSEQYF,TGTGCCACGCAACCTCCAGGGAGGAGCGAGCAGTACTTC
few,TRBJ2-7,TRBV4-2,TRBD1,15,CASSQPGQGSYEQYF,TGTGCCAGCAGCCAACCGGGACAGGGATCCTACGAGCAGTACTTC
few,TRBJ2-5,TRBV12-3/TRBV12-4,-,13,CASSRGVAETQYF,TGTGCCAGCAGTCGCGGGGTTGCCGAGACCCAGTACTTC
few,TRBJ2-2,TRBV11-3,-,14,CASSLGSSVGELFF,TGTGCCAGCAGCTTAGGATCTAGCGTCGGGGAGCTGTTTTTT
many,TRBJ2-4,TRBV10-3,-,12,CAISDLHYIQYF,TGTGCCATCAGTGATCTACATTACATTCAGTACTTC
-,TRBJ2-1,TRBV27,TRBD1,16,CASSLDRGLSYNEQFF,TGTGCCAGCAGTTTAGACAGGGGACTCTCCTACAATGAGCAGTTCTTC
few,TRBJ2-3,TRBV7-9,-,11,CASSSGQTQYF,TGTGCCAGCAGCTCAGGACAGACGCAGTATTTT
-,TRBJ2-7,TRBV2,-,12,CASSVDSGEQYF,TGTGCCAGCAGCGTGGACAGCGGAGAGCAGTACTTC
-,TRBJ1-1,TRBV10-2,-,15,CASSDTSGGNTEAFF,TGCGCCAGCAGCGATACTAGCGGTGGGAACACTGAAGCTTTCTTT
many,TRBJ2-1,TRBV18,-,13,CASSPMRGNEQFF,TGTGCCAGCTCACCAATGAGGGGCAATGAGCAGTTCTTC
-,TRBJ2-7,TRBV27,-,14,CASSLGDHSYEQYF,TGTGCCAGCAGTTTAGGGGACCACTCCTACGAGCAGTACTTC
many,TRBJ2-1,TRBV20-1,TRBD2,20,CSAPGGFPGLDVWSYNEQFF,TGCAGTGCCCCTGGGGGTTTTCCGGGACTAGATGTTTGGTCCTACAATGAGCAGTTCTTC
-,TRBJ2-1,TRBV7-8,-,16,CASSLAVLRGNNEQFF,TGTGCCAGCAGCTTAGCGGTATTGCGGGGCAACAATGAGCAGTTCTTC
many,TRBJ2-3,TRBV10-3,TRBD2,14,CAISPSGRGDTQYF,TGTGCCATCAGCCCTAGCGGGAGAGGCGATACGCAGTATTTT
-,TRBJ1-2,TRBV20-1,-,14,CSARGLSGGFGYTF,TGCAGTGCTAGGGGTTTATCGGGGGGCTTTGGCTACACCTTC
-,TRBJ2-1,TRBV12-3/TRBV12-4,TRBD1,14,CASLRQGDGNEQFF,TGTGCCAGCCTAAGACAGGGAGACGGCAATGAGCAGTTCTTC
few,TRBJ2-5,TRBV5-1,-,11,CASSVNRDQYF,TGCGCCAGCAGCGTGAACAGGGACCAGTACTTC
few,TRBJ2-5,TRBV20-1,-,12,CSASAGWETQYF,TGCAGTGCTAGTGCCGGATGGGAGACCCAGTACTTC
few,TRBJ1-5,TRBV7-2,-,16,CASSLGLRRGNQPQHF,TGTGCCAGCAGCTTAGGGTTACGGCGCGGCAATCAGCCCCAGCATTTT
-,TRBJ2-3,TRBV20-1,-,14,CSASRPKGTDTQYF,TGCAGTGCTAGTCGGCCAAAGGGTACAGATACGCAGTATTTT
few,TRBJ2-3,TRBV18,-,13,CASSPEGLDTQYF,TGTGCCAGCTCACCAGAGGGGCTGGATACGCAGTATTTT
-,TRBJ2-5,TRBV20-1,TRBD2,13,CSARPSGKETQYF,TGCAGTGCCAGACCGAGCGGGAAAGAGACCCAGTACTTC
-,TRBJ1-2,TRBV12-3/TRBV12-4,-,15,CASSFVQGLSYGYTF,TGTGCCAGCAGTTTCGTACAGGGACTATCATATGGCTACACCTTC
-,TRBJ1-4,TRBV4-2,-,15,CASSQEARGGEKLFF,TGTGCCAGCAGCCAAGAGGCGAGGGGAGGTGAAAAACTGTTTTTT
few,TRBJ2-2,TRBV6-2/TRBV6-3,-,18,CASRKAPYDKKLTGELFF,TGTGCCAGCAGAAAAGCACCCTACGACAAGAAGCTAACCGGGGAGCTGTTTTTT
many,TRBJ2-7,TRBV7-9,-,15,CASSEGPAPPYEQYF,TGTGCCAGCAGCGAAGGGCCAGCTCCACCCTACGAGCAGTACTTC
few,TRBJ2-1,TRBV29-1,-,14,CSAGGAVFNNEQFF,TGCAGCGCCGGTGGGGCAGTGTTTAACAATGAGCAGTTCTTC
-,TRBJ2-7,TRBV4-3,-,16,CASSQDRTESSYEQYF,TGCGCCAGCAGCCAAGATCGAACAGAGAGCTCCTACGAGCAGTACTTC
-,TRBJ2-1,TRBV6-5,TRBD2,16,CASSYSSGSGNNEQFF,TGTGCCAGCAGTTACTCGAGCGGGAGCGGCAACAATGAGCAGTTCTTC
few,TRBJ2-1,TRBV10-2,TRBD2,15,CASRLAGGSHNEQFF,TGCGCCAGCAGGCTAGCGGGGGGGTCCCACAATGAGCAGTTCTTC
-,TRBJ2-7,TRBV12-3/TRBV12-4,-,13,CASSFWAIDEQYF,TGCGCCAGCAGTTTCTGGGCTATCGACGAGCAGTACTTC
-,TRBJ1-2,TRBV28,TRBD1,15,CASSFPTGGRYGYTF,TGTGCCAGCAGTTTTCCGACAGGGGGAAGGTATGGCTACACCTTC
many,TRBJ2-6,TRBV12-3/TRBV12-4,-,14,CASTQGTGANVLTF,TGTGCCAGCACCCAAGGGACTGGGGCCAACGTCCTGACTTTC
many,TRBJ2-7,TRBV3-1,TRBD2,15,CASSQVSSGIGEQYF,TGTGCCAGCAGCCAAGTTTCTAGCGGAATTGGTGAGCAGTACTTC
-,TRBJ1-6,TRBV20-1,-,14,CSARDSQGNSPLHF,TGCAGTGCTAGAGATTCACAGGGTAATTCACCCCTCCACTTT
few,TRBJ1-5,TRBV28,-,15,CATHPPGGTNQPQHF,TGTGCCACCCACCCCCCTGGAGGGACTAATCAGCCCCAGCATTTT
few,TRBJ1-1,TRBV4-2,-,16,CASSRGGAGGTTEAFF,TGTGCCAGCAGCCGGGGGGGGGCAGGCGGTACCACTGAAGCTTTCTTT
-,TRBJ2-5,TRBV24-1,-,14,CATSEGGAGETQYF,TGTGCCACCAGTGAAGGAGGGGCTGGTGAGACCCAGTACTTC
-,TRBJ2-3,TRBV29-1,-,11,CSVEGVDTQYF,TGCAGCGTTGAAGGGGTAGATACGCAGTATTTT
few,TRBJ2-5,TRBV10-3,-,14,CAISEGGKVETQYF,TGTGCCATCAGTGAGGGCGGGAAGGTAGAGACCCAGTACTTC
few,TRBJ1-2,TRBV6-5,-,11,CASSSPGRLNF,TGTGCCAGCAGTTCGCCGGGACGCCTTAACTTC
-,TRBJ2-7,TRBV10-3,-,14,CAISSRGSSNEQYF,TGTGCCATCAGTTCACGGGGGTCAAGCAACGAGCAGTACTTC
few,TRBJ2-1,TRBV28,-,13,CASSSGQGLAQFF,TGTGCCAGCAGTTCCGGGCAGGGGCTAGCTCAGTTCTTC